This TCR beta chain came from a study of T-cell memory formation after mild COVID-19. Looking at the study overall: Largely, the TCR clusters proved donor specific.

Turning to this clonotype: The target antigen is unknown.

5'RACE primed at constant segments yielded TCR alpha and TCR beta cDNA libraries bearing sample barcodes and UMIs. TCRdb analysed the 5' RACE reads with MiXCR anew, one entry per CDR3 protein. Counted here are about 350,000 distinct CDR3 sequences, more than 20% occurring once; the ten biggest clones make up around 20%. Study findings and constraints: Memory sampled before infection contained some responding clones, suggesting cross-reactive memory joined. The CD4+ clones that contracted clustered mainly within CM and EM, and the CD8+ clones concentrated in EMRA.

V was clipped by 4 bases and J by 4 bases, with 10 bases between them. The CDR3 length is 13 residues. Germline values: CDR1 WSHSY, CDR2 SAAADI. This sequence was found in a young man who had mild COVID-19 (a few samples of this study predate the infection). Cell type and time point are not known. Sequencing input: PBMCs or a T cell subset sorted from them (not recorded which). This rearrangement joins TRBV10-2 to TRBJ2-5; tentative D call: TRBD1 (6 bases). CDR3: CASSADSRETQYF. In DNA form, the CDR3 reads TGCGCCAGCAGTGCGGACAGCCGAGAGACCCAGTACTTC.